Listed here are 13 T cell receptor beta chains from one sample, sequenced in a study of CD8+ T cells in alopecia areata. The treatment was: oral pan-JAK inhibitor, 5-10 mg twice daily. RNA was extracted and reverse transcribed into cDNA as the sequencing template. The table came from immunoSEQ multiplex PCR; TCRdb's copy has only in-frame clones and leaves some out. In the table there are 200,000 to 250,000 clones, around 66% of which are singletons. The sample here was CD4+ T cells sorted from blood, taken around week 44, from a patient treated with tofacitinib. These receptors all come from a human donor with alopecia areata.

The rearrangement uses TRBV18 and TRBJ2-7; tentatively, D is TRBD1 (5 bases). The CDR3 contains 14 residues. V gave up 0 bases and J gave up 2 bases, with 8 bases separating them. The germline V gene encodes CDR1 KGHSH and CDR2 LQKENI. Here the CDR3 DNA reads TGTGCCAGCTCACCACCGGCGGACACCTACGAGCAGTACTTC. Its translation is CASSPPADTYEQYF.

The chain couples TRBV4-1 to TRBJ1-2; no definite D call. The CDR3 runs 15 residues. Germline CDR1 is MGHRA and CDR2 is YSYEKL. Between the trimmed V and J ends, which lost 4 bases and 4 bases, there was a span of 16 bases. For the CDR3, the DNA is TGCGCCAGCAGCCTAGCCCGGGAGACTCGCTATGGCTACACCTTC. This encodes CASSLARETRYGYTF.

Only a few counts were recorded for this clone. This sequence joins TRBV5-1 and TRBJ2-7; 9 positions match TRBD2. V was clipped by 0 bases and J by 5 bases; unmatched bases: 6. Germline loops: CDR1 SGHRS, CDR2 YFSETQ. There are 15 residues in the CDR3. The CDR3 DNA is TGCGCCAGCAGCTTGGTTGCGGGGGGGCCCAACGAGCAGTACTTC. As protein: CASSLVAGGPNEQYF.

For the CDR3, the DNA is TGTGCCAGCAGGAAGGGGGGGAACTATGGCTACACCTTC. Its translation is CASRKGGNYGYTF. The rearrangement links TRBV2 to TRBJ1-2; D perhaps matches TRBD1 (6 bases). Germline V CDR1 and CDR2: SNHLY, FYNNEI. Trimming took off 6 bases at V and 2 bases at J, with 10 bases between the two ends. The length of the CDR3 is 13 residues.

The chain recombines TRBV12-5 with TRBJ1-2, with D unresolved. The ends were cut back, 2 bases at V and 8 bases at J, with 9 bases in the middle. This CDR3 region has 12 residues. Germline loops: CDR1 LGHNT, CDR2 FRNRAP. CDR3 nucleotides: TGTGCTAGTGGTTTGAGTCCGCGGGGCTACACCTTC. It codes for CASGLSPRGYTF.

The CDR3 region has the DNA TGCAGCGTTGATTTGGACACAGATACGCAGTATTTT. It specifies CSVDLDTDTQYF. V usage is TRBV29-1 and J usage is TRBJ2-3, with D unresolved. Trimming stripped 3 bases from V and 2 bases from J, with 6 bases between. The germline V gene has CDR1 SQVTM and CDR2 ANQGSEA. The CDR3 length is 12 residues.

This clone appeared a few times. The chain employs TRBV6-6 and TRBJ1-4, with D possibly matching TRBD1 (5 bases). V shed 5 bases and J shed 8 bases, with 18 bases lying between them. From germline, CDR1 is MNHNY and CDR2 SVGAGI (reference sequence). The CDR3 totals 15 residues. The CDR3 DNA follows: TGTGCCAGCAGTCCCACTACCGGGGGGAGAGAAAAACTGTTTTTT. It is translated as CASSPTTGGREKLFF.

This clone has only a few counts. The chain links TRBV7-2 to TRBJ1-1, with D possibly being TRBD1 (6 bases). Germline V gene data show CDR1 as SGHTA and CDR2 as FQGNSA. V lost 5 bases to trimming and J lost 8 bases, with 21 bases between them. The CDR3 length is 15 residues. CDR3 region: CASSPGGGFIREAFF. DNA for the CDR3: TGTGCCAGCAGCCCCGGTGGGGGCTTTATCAGGGAAGCTTTCTTT. Combining the CDR3 with reference TRBV7-2 and TRBJ1-1 gives the whole variable domain GAGVSQSPSNKVTEKGKDVELRCDPISGHTALYWYRQSLGQGLEFLIYFQGNSAPDKSGLPSDRFSAERTGGSVSTLTIQRTQQEDSAVYLCASSPGGGFIREAFFGQGTRLTVV.

The chain uses TRBV27 and TRBJ2-2; TRBD1 agrees at 8 bases. CDR1 is MNHEY, CDR2 SMNVEV, per germline (reference sequence). The CDR3 is 16 amino acids. With V trimmed by 6 bases and J by 2 bases, 8 bases remained unmatched. The CDR3 nucleotides read TGTGCCAGCAGATTAGGGACAGGAGAAAACACCGGGGAGCTGTTTTTT. This encodes CASRLGTGENTGELFF.

The rearrangement joins TRBV4-3 to TRBJ1-2; D gene uncertain. V lost 0 bases to trimming and J lost 8 bases, with 13 bases between them. The germline CDR1 and CDR2 sequences are LGHNA and YSLEER. The CDR3 loop spans 14 amino acids. CDR3 region: CASSQERAGVGYTF. The CDR3 DNA follows: TGCGCCAGCAGCCAAGAACGGGCAGGAGTGGGCTACACCTTC.

Concerning this clone itself: The junction differs from germline at one of its ends, possibly a read error. V and J are TRBV7-2 and TRBJ1-2; no clear D. Germline V gives CDR1 SGHTA, CDR2 FQGNSA. This CDR3 has 14 amino acids. The CDR3 loop reads CASTLGGRDYGYTF. The CDR3 DNA reads as TGTGCCAGCACCTTAGGTGGGAGGGACTATGGCTACACCTTC.

Notes on this clone: The junction differs from germline at one of its ends, possibly a read error. The genes are TRBV29-1 and TRBJ1-2, with D perhaps matching TRBD1 (5 bases). The CDR3 runs to 10 residues. The germline CDR1 and CDR2 sequences are SQVTM and ANQGSEA. CDR3 sequence (DNA): TGCAGCATAATGACAGCCGACGCCTCCTTC. This translates into CSIMTADASF. The full variable domain, with the rest looked up from reference TRBV29-1 and TRBJ1-2, is SAVISQKPSRDICQRGTSLTIQCQVDSQVTMMFWYRQQPGQSLTLIATANQGSEATYESGFVIDKFPISRPNLTFSTLTVSNMSPEDSSIYLCSIMTADASFGSGTRLTVV.

This clone was detected only a few times. V is TRBV30 and J is TRBJ2-3; D not resolved. The CDR3 has 14 residues. Per the germline V gene, CDR1 is GTSNPN and CDR2 is SVGIG (reference sequence). With 0 bases removed from V and 6 bases from J, the gap between germline ends came to 13 bases. The CDR3 nucleotides are TGTGCCTGGAGTGTACGCGGAAGGTTTGATACGCAGTATTTT. Its protein is CAWSVRGRFDTQYF.